These 9 T cell receptor beta chains were all obtained from the same sample, sequenced in a study of Tregs in tolerant kidney transplant recipients. Assay used: immunoSEQ multiplex PCR; TCRdb lists only in-frame clones, some missing. In total, the table holds approximately 5,800 clones. The nonmyeloablative bone marrow transplants came from related graft donors, with transient mixed chimerism. This specimen was CD8+ T cells from blood (PBMCs), taken 12 months after the transplant. These receptors were taken from a human patient who received a combined kidney and bone marrow transplant. Some T cells may be provided by the graft donor.

Note on this clone: Read data end 3 residues before the CDR3 end; the end is taken from the germline J gene. The chain links TRBV2 to TRBJ1-4; D might be TRBD1 (5 bases). The ends were cut back, 3 bases at V and 4 bases at J, with 15 bases in the middle. Germline CDR1 SNHLY, CDR2 FYNNEI. This CDR3 is built from 16 residues. CDR3 DNA, as far as it was read: TGTGCCAGCAGTGACATTCCGGGACTCCTTAATGAAAAA. It specifies CASSDIPGLLNEK. The CDR3 in full is CASSDIPGLLNEKLFF.

Regarding this clone: The sequence runs out 3 residues before the end of the CDR3; the remainder is reconstructed from the germline J gene. The chain employs TRBV11-2 and TRBJ2-7; TRBD1 might be the D (5 bases). V lost 4 bases to trimming and J lost 2 bases, with 15 bases between them. CDR1 and CDR2 from the germline V gene are SGHAT and FQNNGV. This CDR3 is built from 15 residues. The sequenced part of the CDR3 DNA is TGTGCCAGCAGCTCGCCAAGGGGCAGAACCTACGAG. Translating gives CASSSPRGRTYE. The full CDR3 reads CASSSPRGRTYEQYF.

Concerning this clone itself: The read terminates 3 residues ahead of where the CDR3 ends, so the germline J gene completes it. V and J are TRBV5-1 and TRBJ2-1, with 9 nucleotides matching TRBD1. The junction had 7 bases not matched to a gene; V was cut back by 1 base and J by 5 bases. Germline V gives CDR1 SGHRS, CDR2 YFSETQ. CDR3 length: 16 residues. The sequenced CDR3 bases are TGCGCCAGCAGCTTGCCTGGGACAGGGTGGGACAATGAG. Translating it yields CASSLPGTGWDNE. The whole CDR3 sequence reads CASSLPGTGWDNEQFF.

A remark on this clone: Read coverage stops 3 residues before the CDR3 terminus; the germline J gene supplies the remainder. V usage is TRBV7-6 and J usage is TRBJ2-2, with 8 bases aligning to TRBD1. Germline V CDR1 and CDR2: SGHVS, FNYEAQ. CDR3 length: 15 residues. The V segment lost 3 bases and the J segment 5 bases; nucleotides outside the gene matches: 5. The CDR3 here is CASSFTTGGTGELFF. The sequenced CDR3 bases are TGTGCCAGCAGCTTCACCACAGGGGGGACCGGGGAG.

Comments on this clone: The read halts 3 residues ahead of the CDR3 end, with the missing end drawn from the germline J gene. The chain is built from TRBV3-1 (or the pseudogene TRBV3-2) and TRBJ2-7; 8 bases line up with TRBD1. The ends lost 3 bases at V and 2 bases at J; junction bases unmatched: 6. Germline values: CDR1 LGHDT, CDR2 YNNKEL (reference sequence). The length of the CDR3 is 15 residues. CDR3 sequence: CASSQRTGSAYEQYF. Partial CDR3 DNA: TGTGCCAGCAGCCAGCGGACAGGGAGTGCCTACGAG.

For this clone: The read comes to an end 3 residues before the CDR3 does, leaving the germline J gene to fill in the end. The rearrangement joins TRBV18 to TRBJ2-5; a weak D match, TRBD1 (6 bases). Between the trimmed V and J ends, which lost 9 bases and 0 bases, there was a span of 17 bases. The CDR3 length is 15 residues. Germline V gene sequence: CDR1 KGHSH, CDR2 LQKENI. CDR3 sequence: CARGAQALHQETQYF. CDR3 DNA, as far as it was read: TGTGCCAGGGGGGCTCAAGCACTACACCAAGAGACC.

With regard to this clone: The read terminates 3 residues ahead of where the CDR3 ends, so the germline J gene completes it. V is TRBV28 and J is TRBJ1-5; maybe TRBD1 (5 bases). Trimming took off 6 bases at V and 1 base at J, with 10 bases between the two ends. In germline, CDR1 is MDHEN, CDR2 SYDVKM. This CDR3 spans 14 amino acids. Here the CDR3 reads CASSLTVSNQPQHF. CDR3 DNA, as far as it was read: TGTGCCAGCAGCTTGACAGTGAGCAATCAGCCC.

Remarks on this clone: The CDR3 end is not reached by the read, which stops 3 residues before it; the germline J gene fills it in. V is TRBV18 and J is TRBJ2-3, with D possibly matching TRBD1 (6 bases). The germline V gene encodes CDR1 KGHSH and CDR2 LQKENI. The CDR3 length is 15 residues. The V and J ends lost 6 bases and 4 bases respectively, with 17 bases between them. The CDR3 loop is CASSPGLKGADTQYF. The sequenced CDR3 bases are TGTGCCAGCTCTCCTGGACTCAAGGGGGCAGATACG.

On this clone: The missing CDR3 end, 3 residues past where the read stops, is filled in from the germline J gene. The chain has TRBV7-6 and TRBJ2-1; TRBD2 agrees at 7 bases. The CDR3 is 15 residues long. Per germline, CDR1 SGHVS and CDR2 FNYEAQ. Losses at the gene ends were 2 bases for V and 7 bases for J; bases not matched to a gene: 8. The CDR3 loop reads CASSLQAGRSNEQFF. The sequenced CDR3 bases are TGTGCCAGCAGCTTACAAGCGGGACGGAGTAATGAG.